The clone carrying this T cell receptor beta chain was picked up a small number of times. Its antigen is not known. These data originate in a study of post-analysis software for immune sequencing data. Study context: Several disease courses (relapsing-remitting, secondary progressive and progressive-relapsing) of multiple sclerosis were included.

Unique molecular identifiers had been added to the TCR beta cDNA libraries. TCRdb ran MiXCR on the PCR reads and lists one entry per CDR3 protein. The data contain 350,000 to 500,000 distinct CDR3 sequences, about 40% of them singletons. The CDR3 is made up of 16 amino acids. Per the germline V gene, CDR1 is DFQATT and CDR2 is SNEGSKA (reference sequence). Whole-study findings and limits: In patients, a few TRBV segments were more frequent than in controls, with TRBV5-6, TRBV5-1 and TRBV20-1 among them.

Sequenced sample: blood. V gene TRBV20-1 combines with J gene TRBJ2-1; D perhaps matches TRBD2 (5 bases). The sequence came from a girl aged 2 to 10 with multiple sclerosis. CDR3 coding DNA: TGCAGCGCTCCAGATAGCGCTTCAGACCCCTACAATGAGCAGTTCTTC. It encodes CSAPDSASDPYNEQFF.